Presented here are 16 T cell receptor beta chains from one specimen sequenced in a study of blood T cell repertoires in COVID-19. The table came from immunoSEQ multiplex PCR; TCRdb's copy has only in-frame clones and leaves some out. Here the sample spans about 180,000 clones, about 81% being singletons. Sequencing input: peripheral blood. The receptor set was obtained from a woman of 80 years or more with COVID-19, enrolled during active disease.

This rearrangement joins TRBV6-4 to TRBJ2-2; D might be TRBD1 (5 bases). V lost 6 bases to trimming and J lost 6 bases, with 14 bases between them. Per germline, CDR1 MRHNA and CDR2 SNTAGT. The CDR3 consists of 14 residues. CDR3 region: CASRRSGAPGELFF. The CDR3 region has the DNA TGTGCCAGCAGACGGTCTGGGGCCCCCGGGGAGCTGTTTTTT.

The V gene is TRBV27, the J gene TRBJ1-1; the D gene is possibly TRBD1 (6 bases). Between the trimmed V and J ends, which lost 1 base and 2 bases, there was a span of 17 bases. From germline, CDR1 is MNHEY and CDR2 SMNVEV (reference sequence). The CDR3 consists of 17 residues. CDR3 DNA sequence: TGTGCCAGCAGTTTATATACAGGGCCTCTACGAAACACTGAAGCTTTCTTT. Its translation is CASSLYTGPLRNTEAFF.

The V call is TRBV5-1, the J call TRBJ2-2; no reliable D call. The CDR3 contains 13 residues. CDR1 SGHRS and CDR2 YFSETQ come from the germline V gene. The ends were cut back, 4 bases at V and 3 bases at J, with 7 bases in the middle. The CDR3 coding sequence is TGCGCCAGCAGCCCCCTTTACACCGGGGAGCTGTTTTTT. Residues: CASSPLYTGELFF.

In this sample, this clone turned up a few times. The J gene is TRBJ2-3, the V gene TRBV14; TRBD1 matches at 7 bases. J lost 0 bases, V lost 1 base, and 7 bases had no gene match. CDR1 and CDR2 (germline): SGHDN, FVKESK. The CDR3 spans 17 residues. Written as DNA, the CDR3 is TGTGCCAGCAGCCAAGTCCGGGACAGTCATAGCACAGATACGCAGTATTTT. This codes for CASSQVRDSHSTDTQYF.

This clone is a singleton in its sample. The chain recombines TRBV6-2 or TRBV6-3 with TRBJ2-3, with a tentative D call TRBD2 (6 bases). This CDR3 contains 20 residues. Germline CDR1 reads MNHEY; CDR2 reads SVGEGT. Trimming removed 0 bases at V and 3 bases at J, with 25 bases between. For the CDR3, the DNA is TGTGCCAGCAGTTACTCGGGCCTCAGTGGGCGGGAAAAAACAACAGATACGCAGTATTTT. Translated: CASSYSGLSGREKTTDTQYF.

The gene calls are TRBV7-9 and TRBJ2-1, with D hard to call. The ends were cut back, 1 base at V and 8 bases at J, with 12 bases in the middle. CDR1 and CDR2 from the germline V gene are SEHNR and FQNEAQ (reference sequence). The CDR3 contains 14 residues. The CDR3 loop is CASSLEPGTHEQFF. CDR3 bases: TGTGCCAGCAGCTTAGAACCGGGTACACATGAGCAGTTCTTC.

This sequence joins TRBV10-1 and TRBJ2-7; 9 bases agree with TRBD2. Germline V gene data show CDR1 as WNHNN and CDR2 as SYGVQD (reference sequence). V shed 3 bases and J 2 bases; nucleotides not matched to a gene: 2. The CDR3 contains 14 residues. For the CDR3, the DNA is TGCGCCAGCAGTGACCCTAGCGGGACCTACGAGCAGTACTTC. It translates to CASSDPSGTYEQYF.

V gene TRBV4-2 combines with J gene TRBJ1-2, with D perhaps TRBD1 (6 bases). V lost 1 base and J lost 6, with 9 bases in between. The V gene's germline CDR1 is LGHNA and CDR2 YNFKEQ. The CDR3 extends over 13 amino acids. The CDR3 DNA follows: TGTGCCAGCAGCCAAGTCGCAGGGGATGGCTACACCTTC. This encodes CASSQVAGDGYTF.

The V call is TRBV7-8, the J call TRBJ2-5; the match to TRBD1 covers 10 bases. Trimming at V came to 1 base and at J to 5 bases, leaving 4 bases not matched to a gene. The CDR3 totals 15 residues. Per germline, CDR1 SGHVS and CDR2 FQNEAQ. The CDR3 is CASSLGQGASETQYF. The DNA of the CDR3 is TGTGCCAGCAGCTTAGGACAGGGGGCAAGCGAGACCCAGTACTTC.

V usage is TRBV5-1 and J usage is TRBJ2-7, with TRBD1 matching 7 bases. In germline, CDR1 is SGHRS, CDR2 YFSETQ. There are 14 residues in the CDR3. Trimming took 1 base from V and 3 from J; bases not matched to a gene: 4. DNA of the CDR3: TGCGCCAGCAGCTTGAGCAGGGGGTTCTACGAGCAGTACTTC. Protein: CASSLSRGFYEQYF.

The chain links TRBV4-3 to TRBJ2-3; D possibly corresponds to TRBD1 (6 bases). V gave up 0 bases and J gave up 2 bases, with 15 bases separating them. Germline loops: CDR1 LGHNA, CDR2 YSLEER. The CDR3 is 17 residues long. The CDR3 loop reads CASSQEVLGGNTDTQYF. CDR3 nucleotide sequence: TGCGCCAGCAGCCAAGAAGTATTAGGGGGAAACACAGATACGCAGTATTTT.

The chain recombines TRBV19 with TRBJ2-3; D remains unclear. The V end was cut by 8 bases, the J end by 5 bases, with 17 bases between. CDR1 and CDR2 (germline): LNHDA, SQIVND (reference sequence). CDR3 length: 14 residues. This CDR3 is CASSPTVHGDTQYF. The CDR3 region has the DNA TGTGCCAGTTCCCCTACAGTTCATGGAGATACGCAGTATTTT. Full variable domain (missing parts from reference TRBV19 and TRBJ2-3): DGGITQSPKYLFRKEGQNVTLSCEQNLNHDAMYWYRQDPGQGLRLIYYSQIVNDFQKGDIAEGYSVSREKKESFPLTVTSAQKNPTAFYLCASSPTVHGDTQYFGPGTRLTVL.

This chain links TRBV3-1 (or the pseudogene TRBV3-2) with TRBJ1-2; perhaps TRBD1 as D (5 bases). The CDR3 has 14 residues. Trimming stripped 6 bases from V and 5 bases from J, with 16 bases between. The germline gives CDR1 LGHDT, CDR2 YNNKEL (reference sequence). The CDR3 loop reads CASSAVGEEYGYTF. The CDR3 DNA follows: TGTGCCAGCAGTGCGGTAGGGGAAGAGTATGGCTACACCTTC.

The CDR3 region is CASSVWTGGETQYF. The CDR3 bases are TGTGCCAGCAGCGTTTGGACAGGGGGGGAGACCCAGTACTTC. The chain links TRBV9 to TRBJ2-5, with 10 positions matching TRBD1. V gave up 2 bases and J gave up 5 bases; unmatched junction bases: 3. CDR1 SGDLS and CDR2 YYNGEE come from the germline V gene. The CDR3 sequence is 14 residues long. Looking up the rest from reference TRBV9 and TRBJ2-5 gives the full variable domain: DSGVTQTPKHLITATGQRVTLRCSPRSGDLSVYWYQQSLDQGLQFLIQYYNGEERAKGNILERFSAQQFPDLHSELNLSSLELGDSALYFCASSVWTGGETQYFGPGTRLLVL.

The chain carries TRBV6-5 and TRBJ1-5, with D possibly matching TRBD1 (5 bases). The CDR3 extends over 13 amino acids. Trimming cost V 2 bases and J 5 bases, with 7 bases left between them. Germline loops: CDR1 MNHEY, CDR2 SVGAGI. Written as DNA, the CDR3 is TGTGCCAGCAGTTACGACAGCGATCAGCCCCAGCATTTT. Protein sequence: CASSYDSDQPQHF.

Here the CDR3 reads CASSMGNYNEQFF. CDR3 nucleotide sequence: TGTGCCAGTAGTATGGGCAACTACAATGAGCAGTTCTTC. The V and J genes are TRBV19 and TRBJ2-1, with no clear D. The length of the CDR3 is 13 residues. Germline CDR1 reads LNHDA; CDR2 reads SQIVND (reference sequence). The V end lost 3 bases, the J end lost 3 bases, and 6 bases lay between the germline ends.